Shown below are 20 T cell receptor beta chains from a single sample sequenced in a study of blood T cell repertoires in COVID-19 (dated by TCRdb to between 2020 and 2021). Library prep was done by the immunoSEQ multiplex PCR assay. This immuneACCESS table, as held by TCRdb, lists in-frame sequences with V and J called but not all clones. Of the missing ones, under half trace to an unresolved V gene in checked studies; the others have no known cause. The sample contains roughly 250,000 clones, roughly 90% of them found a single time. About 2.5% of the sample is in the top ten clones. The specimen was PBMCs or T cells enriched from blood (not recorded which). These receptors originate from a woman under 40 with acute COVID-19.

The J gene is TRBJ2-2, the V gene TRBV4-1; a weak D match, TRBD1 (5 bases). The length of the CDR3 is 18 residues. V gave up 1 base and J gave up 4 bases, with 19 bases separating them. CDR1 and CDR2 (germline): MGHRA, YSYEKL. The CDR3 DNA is TGCGCCAGCAGCCAAGTTTGGGTTGGGCAGGGTATCACCGGGGAGCTGTTTTTT. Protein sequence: CASSQVWVGQGITGELFF.

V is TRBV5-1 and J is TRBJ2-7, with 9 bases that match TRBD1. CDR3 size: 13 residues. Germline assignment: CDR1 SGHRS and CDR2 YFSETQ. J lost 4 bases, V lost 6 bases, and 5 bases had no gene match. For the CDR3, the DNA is TGCGCCAGCACCGGGACAGGGCGATACGAGCAGTACTTC. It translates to CASTGTGRYEQYF.

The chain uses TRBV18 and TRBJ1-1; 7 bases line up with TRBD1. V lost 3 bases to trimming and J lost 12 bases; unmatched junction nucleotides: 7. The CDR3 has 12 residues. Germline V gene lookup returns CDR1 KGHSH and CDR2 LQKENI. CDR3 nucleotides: TGTGCCAGCTCACCCTTCCAGGACAGGACTTTCTTT. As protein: CASSPFQDRTFF. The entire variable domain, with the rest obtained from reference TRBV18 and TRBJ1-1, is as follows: NAGVMQNPRHLVRRRGQEARLRCSPMKGHSHVYWYRQLPEEGLKFMVYLQKENIIDESGMPKERFSAEFPKEGPSILRIQQVVRGDSAAYFCASSPFQDRTFFGQGTRLTVV.

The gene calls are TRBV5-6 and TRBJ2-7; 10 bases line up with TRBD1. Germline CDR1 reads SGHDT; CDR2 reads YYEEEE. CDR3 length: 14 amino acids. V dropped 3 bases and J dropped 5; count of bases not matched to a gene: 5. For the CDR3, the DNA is TGTGCCAGCAGCTCCGGGACAGGGGAACACGAGCAGTACTTC. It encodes CASSSGTGEHEQYF.

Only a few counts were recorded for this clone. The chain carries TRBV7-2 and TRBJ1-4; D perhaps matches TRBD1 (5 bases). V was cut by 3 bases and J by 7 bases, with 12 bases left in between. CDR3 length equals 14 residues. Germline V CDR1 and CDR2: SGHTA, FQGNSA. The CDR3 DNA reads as TGTGCCAGCAGCTTTCAGGGCGGGGGTGAAAAACTGTTTTTT. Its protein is CASSFQGGGEKLFF.

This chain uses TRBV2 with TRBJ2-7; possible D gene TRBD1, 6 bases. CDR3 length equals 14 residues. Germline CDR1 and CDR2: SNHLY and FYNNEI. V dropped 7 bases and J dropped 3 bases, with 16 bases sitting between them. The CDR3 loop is CASTLTGLVYEQYF. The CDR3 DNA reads TGTGCCAGCACCCTGACAGGCCTTGTCTACGAGCAGTACTTC.

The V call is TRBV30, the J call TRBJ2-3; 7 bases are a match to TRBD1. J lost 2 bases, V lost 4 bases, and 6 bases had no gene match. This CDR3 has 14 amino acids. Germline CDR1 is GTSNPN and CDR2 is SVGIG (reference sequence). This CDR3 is CAWTDTGVTDTQYF. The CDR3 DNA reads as TGTGCCTGGACAGATACAGGGGTCACAGATACGCAGTATTTT.

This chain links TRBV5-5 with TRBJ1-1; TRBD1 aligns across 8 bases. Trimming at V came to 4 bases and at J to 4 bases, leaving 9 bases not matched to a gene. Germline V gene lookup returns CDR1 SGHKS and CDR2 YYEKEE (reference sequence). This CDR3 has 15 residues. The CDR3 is CASSRPQGGVTEAFF. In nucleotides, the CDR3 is TGTGCCAGCAGCAGGCCACAGGGGGGAGTCACTGAAGCTTTCTTT.

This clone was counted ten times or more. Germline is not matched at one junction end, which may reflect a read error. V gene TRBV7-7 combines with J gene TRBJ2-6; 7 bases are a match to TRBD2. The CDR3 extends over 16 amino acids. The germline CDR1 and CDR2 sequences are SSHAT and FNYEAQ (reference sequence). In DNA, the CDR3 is TGTGCTAGCAGCTCGCTAGCGGAAGCCGGGGCCAACGTCCTGACTTTC. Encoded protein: CASSSLAEAGANVLTF.

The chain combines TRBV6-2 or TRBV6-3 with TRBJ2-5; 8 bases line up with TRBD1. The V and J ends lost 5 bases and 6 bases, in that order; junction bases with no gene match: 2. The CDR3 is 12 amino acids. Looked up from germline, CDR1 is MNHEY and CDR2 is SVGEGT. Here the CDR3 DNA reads TGTGCCAGCAGTGACAGGGGAAAGACCCAGTACTTC. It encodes CASSDRGKTQYF.

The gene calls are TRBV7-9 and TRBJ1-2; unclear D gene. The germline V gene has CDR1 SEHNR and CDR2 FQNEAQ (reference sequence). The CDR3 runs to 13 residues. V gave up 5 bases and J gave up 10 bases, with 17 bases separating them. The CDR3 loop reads CASSPPDSMAYTF. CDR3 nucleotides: TGTGCCAGCAGCCCCCCGGACTCTATGGCCTACACCTTC. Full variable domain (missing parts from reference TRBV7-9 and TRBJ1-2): DTGVSQNPRHKITKRGQNVTFRCDPISEHNRLYWYRQTLGQGPEFLTYFQNEAQLEKSRLLSDRFSAERPKGSFSTLEIQRTEQGDSAMYLCASSPPDSMAYTFGSGTRLTVV.

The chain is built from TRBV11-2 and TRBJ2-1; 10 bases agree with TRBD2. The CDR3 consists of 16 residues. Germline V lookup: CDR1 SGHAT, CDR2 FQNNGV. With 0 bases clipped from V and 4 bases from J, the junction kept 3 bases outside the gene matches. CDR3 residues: CASSLDSGGLYNEQFF. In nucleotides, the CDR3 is TGTGCCAGCAGCTTAGATAGCGGGGGGCTGTACAATGAGCAGTTCTTC. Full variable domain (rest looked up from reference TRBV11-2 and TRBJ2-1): EAGVAQSPRYKIIEKRQSVAFWCNPISGHATLYWYQQILGQGPKLLIQFQNNGVVDDSQLPKDRFSAERLKGVDSTLKIQPAKLEDSAVYLCASSLDSGGLYNEQFFGPGTRLTVL.

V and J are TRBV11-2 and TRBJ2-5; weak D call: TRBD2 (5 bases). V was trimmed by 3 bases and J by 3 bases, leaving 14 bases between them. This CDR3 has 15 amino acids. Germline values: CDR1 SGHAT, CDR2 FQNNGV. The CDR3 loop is CASSFSWASKETQYF. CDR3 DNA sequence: TGTGCCAGCAGCTTTTCATGGGCTAGCAAAGAGACCCAGTACTTC. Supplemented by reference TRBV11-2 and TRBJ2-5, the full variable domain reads EAGVAQSPRYKIIEKRQSVAFWCNPISGHATLYWYQQILGQGPKLLIQFQNNGVVDDSQLPKDRFSAERLKGVDSTLKIQPAKLEDSAVYLCASSFSWASKETQYFGPGTRLLVL.

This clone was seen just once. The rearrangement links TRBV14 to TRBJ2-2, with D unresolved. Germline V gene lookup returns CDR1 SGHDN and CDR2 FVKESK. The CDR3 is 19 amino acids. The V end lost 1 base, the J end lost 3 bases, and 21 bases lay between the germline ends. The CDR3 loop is CASSQVSPGQIAYTGELFF. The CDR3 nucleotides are TGTGCCAGCAGCCAAGTTAGCCCCGGCCAGATTGCGTACACCGGGGAGCTGTTTTTT.

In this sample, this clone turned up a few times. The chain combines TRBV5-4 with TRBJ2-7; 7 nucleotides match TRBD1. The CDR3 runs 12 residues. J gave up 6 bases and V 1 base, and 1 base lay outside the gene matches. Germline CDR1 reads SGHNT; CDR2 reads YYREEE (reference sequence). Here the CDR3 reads CASSLTGVEQYF. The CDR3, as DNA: TGTGCCAGCAGCTTGACAGGGGTCGAGCAGTACTTC.

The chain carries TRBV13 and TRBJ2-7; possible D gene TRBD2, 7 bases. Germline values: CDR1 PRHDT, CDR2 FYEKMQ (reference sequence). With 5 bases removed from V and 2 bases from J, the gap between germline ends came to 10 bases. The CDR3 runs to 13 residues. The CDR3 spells CASSLGGPYEQYF. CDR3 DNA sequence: TGTGCCAGCAGCCTCGGGGGGCCCTACGAGCAGTACTTC.

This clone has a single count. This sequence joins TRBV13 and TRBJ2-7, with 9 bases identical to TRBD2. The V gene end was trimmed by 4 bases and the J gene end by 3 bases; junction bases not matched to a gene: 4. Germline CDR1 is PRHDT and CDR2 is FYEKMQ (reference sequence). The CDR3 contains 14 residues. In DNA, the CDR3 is TGTGCCAGCAGCTCGGGACTAGCCTTCTACGAGCAGTACTTC. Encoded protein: CASSSGLAFYEQYF.

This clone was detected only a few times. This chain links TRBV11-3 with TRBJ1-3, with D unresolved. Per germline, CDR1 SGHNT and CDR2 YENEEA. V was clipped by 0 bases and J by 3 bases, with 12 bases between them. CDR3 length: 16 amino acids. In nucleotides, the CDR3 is TGTGCCAGCAGCTTAGATTCGGCGACGGGTGGAAACACCATATATTTT. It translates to CASSLDSATGGNTIYF.

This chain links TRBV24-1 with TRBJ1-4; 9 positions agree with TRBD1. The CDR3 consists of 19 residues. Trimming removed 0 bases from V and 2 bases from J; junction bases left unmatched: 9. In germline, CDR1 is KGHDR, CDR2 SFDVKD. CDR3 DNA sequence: TGTGCCACCAGTGATTTGGGGCTGACAGGGGGGGAGACTAATGAAAAACTGTTTTTT. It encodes CATSDLGLTGGETNEKLFF.

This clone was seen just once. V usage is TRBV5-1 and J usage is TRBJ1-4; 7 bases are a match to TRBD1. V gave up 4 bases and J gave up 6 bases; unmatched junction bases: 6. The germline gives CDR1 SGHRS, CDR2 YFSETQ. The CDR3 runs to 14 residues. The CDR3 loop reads CASSRGQRDEKLFF. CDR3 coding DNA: TGCGCCAGCAGCCGGGGACAGCGGGATGAAAAACTGTTTTTT.